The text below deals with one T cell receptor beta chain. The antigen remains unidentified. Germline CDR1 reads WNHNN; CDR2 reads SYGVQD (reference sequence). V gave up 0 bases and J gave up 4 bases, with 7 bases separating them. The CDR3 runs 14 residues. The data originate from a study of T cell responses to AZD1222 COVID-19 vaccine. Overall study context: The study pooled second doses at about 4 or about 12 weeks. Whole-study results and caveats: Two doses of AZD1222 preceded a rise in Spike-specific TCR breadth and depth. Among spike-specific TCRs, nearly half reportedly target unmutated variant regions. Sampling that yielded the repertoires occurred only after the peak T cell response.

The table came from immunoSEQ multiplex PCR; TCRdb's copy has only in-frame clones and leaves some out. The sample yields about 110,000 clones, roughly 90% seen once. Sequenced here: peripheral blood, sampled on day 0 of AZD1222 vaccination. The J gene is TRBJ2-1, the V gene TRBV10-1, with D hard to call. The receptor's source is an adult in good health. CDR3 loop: CASSESGVYNEQFF. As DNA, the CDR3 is TGCGCCAGCAGTGAGTCTGGGGTTTACAATGAGCAGTTCTTC.